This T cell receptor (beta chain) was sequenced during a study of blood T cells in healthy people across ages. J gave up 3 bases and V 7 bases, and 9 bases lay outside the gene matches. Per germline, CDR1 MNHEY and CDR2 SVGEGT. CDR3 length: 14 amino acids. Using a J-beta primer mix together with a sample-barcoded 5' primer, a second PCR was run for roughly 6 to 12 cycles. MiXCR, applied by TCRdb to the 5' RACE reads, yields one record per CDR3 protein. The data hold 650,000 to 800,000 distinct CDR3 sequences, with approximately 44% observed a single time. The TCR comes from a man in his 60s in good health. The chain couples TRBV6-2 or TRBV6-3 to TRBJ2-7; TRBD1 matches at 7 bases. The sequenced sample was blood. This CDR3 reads CASTPWGQNYEQYF. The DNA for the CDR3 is TGTGCCAGCACCCCTTGGGGACAGAACTACGAGCAGTACTTC.